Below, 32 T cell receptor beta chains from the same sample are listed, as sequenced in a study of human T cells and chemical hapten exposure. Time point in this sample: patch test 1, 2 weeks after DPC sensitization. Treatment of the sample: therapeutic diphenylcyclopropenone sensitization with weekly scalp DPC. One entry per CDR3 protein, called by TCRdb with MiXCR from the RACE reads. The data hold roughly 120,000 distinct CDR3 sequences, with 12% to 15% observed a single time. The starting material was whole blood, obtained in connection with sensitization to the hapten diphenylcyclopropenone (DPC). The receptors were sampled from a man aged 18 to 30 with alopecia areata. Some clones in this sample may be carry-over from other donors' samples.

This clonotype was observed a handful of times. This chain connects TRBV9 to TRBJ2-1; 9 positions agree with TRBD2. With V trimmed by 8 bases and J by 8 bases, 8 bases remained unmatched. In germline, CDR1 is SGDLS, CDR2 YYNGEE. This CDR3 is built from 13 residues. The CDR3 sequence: CASEGLASDEQFF. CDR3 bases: TGTGCCAGTGAGGGACTAGCAAGCGATGAGCAGTTCTTC.

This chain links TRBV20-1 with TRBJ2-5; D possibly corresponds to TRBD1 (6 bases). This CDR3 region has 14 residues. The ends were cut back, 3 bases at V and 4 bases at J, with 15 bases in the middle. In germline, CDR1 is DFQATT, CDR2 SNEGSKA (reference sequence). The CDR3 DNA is TGCAGTGCTAGGGGGGCAGGGCGCGGAGAGACCCAGTACTTC. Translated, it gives CSARGAGRGETQYF.

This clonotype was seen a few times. Here the CDR3 reads CSARVRGLNTEAFF. The CDR3 bases are TGCAGTGCTAGGGTCCGGGGCTTGAACACTGAAGCTTTCTTT. The chain links TRBV20-1 to TRBJ1-1, with D maybe TRBD1 (5 bases). Germline lookup yields CDR1 DFQATT and CDR2 SNEGSKA (reference sequence). Trimming took off 3 bases at V and 0 bases at J, with 11 bases between the two ends. This CDR3 region has 14 residues.

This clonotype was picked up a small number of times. The CDR3, as DNA: TGTGCCAGCAGTTTAGTTCGGGACAGGGTTTCTGATACGCAGTATTTT. It translates to CASSLVRDRVSDTQYF. The chain employs TRBV12-3 or TRBV12-4 and TRBJ2-3, with 9 bases matching TRBD1. This CDR3 comprises 16 residues. With V trimmed by 1 base and J by 6 bases, 8 bases remained unmatched.

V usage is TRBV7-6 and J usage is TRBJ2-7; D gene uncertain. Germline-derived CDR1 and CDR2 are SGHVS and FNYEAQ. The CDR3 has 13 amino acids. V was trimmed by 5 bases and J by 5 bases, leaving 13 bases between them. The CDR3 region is CASSPELTHEQYV. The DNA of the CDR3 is TGTGCCAGCAGCCCCGAACTCACCCACGAGCAGTACGTC.

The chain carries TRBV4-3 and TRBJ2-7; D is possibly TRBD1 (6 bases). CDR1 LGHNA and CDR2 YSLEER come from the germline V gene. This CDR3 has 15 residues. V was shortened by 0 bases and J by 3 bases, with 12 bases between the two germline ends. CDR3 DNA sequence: TGCGCCAGCAGCCAAGATCGTCCAGGGGTCTACGAGCAGTACGTC. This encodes CASSQDRPGVYEQYV.

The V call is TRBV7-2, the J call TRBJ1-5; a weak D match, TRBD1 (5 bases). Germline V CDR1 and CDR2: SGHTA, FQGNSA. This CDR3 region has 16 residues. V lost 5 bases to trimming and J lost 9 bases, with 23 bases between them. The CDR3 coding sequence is TGTGCCAGCAGCCCCCAGTCCGGGGCCAGATTACCGCCCCAGCATTTT. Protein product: CASSPQSGARLPPQHF.

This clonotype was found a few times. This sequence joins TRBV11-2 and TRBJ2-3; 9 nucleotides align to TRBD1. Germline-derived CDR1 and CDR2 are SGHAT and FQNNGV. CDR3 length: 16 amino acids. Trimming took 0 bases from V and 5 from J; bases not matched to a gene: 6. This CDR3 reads CASSLEWGQGLDTQYF. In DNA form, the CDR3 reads TGTGCCAGCAGCTTAGAGTGGGGACAGGGCCTAGATACGCAGTATTTT.

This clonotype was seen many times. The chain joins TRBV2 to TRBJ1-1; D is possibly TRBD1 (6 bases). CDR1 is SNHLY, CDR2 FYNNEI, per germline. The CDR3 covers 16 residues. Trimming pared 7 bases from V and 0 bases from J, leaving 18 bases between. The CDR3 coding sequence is TGTGCCAGCAAGGGGGTAGGGGGGCTCCTGAACACTGAAGCTTTCTTT. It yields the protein CASKGVGGLLNTEAFF.

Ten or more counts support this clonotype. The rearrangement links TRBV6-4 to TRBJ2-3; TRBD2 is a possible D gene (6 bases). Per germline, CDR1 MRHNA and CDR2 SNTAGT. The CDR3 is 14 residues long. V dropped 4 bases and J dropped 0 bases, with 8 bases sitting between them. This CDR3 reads CASSAGVSTDTQYF. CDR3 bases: TGTGCCAGCAGTGCGGGGGTTAGCACAGATACGCAGTATTTT.

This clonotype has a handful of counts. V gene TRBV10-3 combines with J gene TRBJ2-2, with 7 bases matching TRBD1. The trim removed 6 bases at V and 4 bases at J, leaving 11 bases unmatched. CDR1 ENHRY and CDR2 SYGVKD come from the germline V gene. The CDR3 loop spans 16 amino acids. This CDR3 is CAIRPTGTEPTGELFF. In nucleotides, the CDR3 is TGTGCCATCAGACCTACCGGGACAGAGCCCACCGGGGAGCTGTTTTTT.

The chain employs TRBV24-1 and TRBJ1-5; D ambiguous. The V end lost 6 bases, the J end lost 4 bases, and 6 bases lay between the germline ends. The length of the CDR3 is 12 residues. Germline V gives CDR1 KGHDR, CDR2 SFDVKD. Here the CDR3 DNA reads TGTGCCACCAGTAACGGGAATCAGCCCCAGCATTTT. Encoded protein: CATSNGNQPQHF.

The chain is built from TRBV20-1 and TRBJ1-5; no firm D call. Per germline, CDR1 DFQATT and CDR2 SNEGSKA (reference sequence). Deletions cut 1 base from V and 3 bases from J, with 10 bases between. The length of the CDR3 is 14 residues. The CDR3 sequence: CSARGLGNNQPQHF. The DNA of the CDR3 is TGCAGTGCTAGAGGTTTAGGAAACAATCAGCCCCAGCATTTT.

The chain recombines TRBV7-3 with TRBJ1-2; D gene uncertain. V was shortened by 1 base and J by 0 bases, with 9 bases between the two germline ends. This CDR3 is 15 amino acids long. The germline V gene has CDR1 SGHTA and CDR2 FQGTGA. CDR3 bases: TGTGCCAGCAGCTTAATGGCAGAAACTAACTATGGCTACACCTTC. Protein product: CASSLMAETNYGYTF.

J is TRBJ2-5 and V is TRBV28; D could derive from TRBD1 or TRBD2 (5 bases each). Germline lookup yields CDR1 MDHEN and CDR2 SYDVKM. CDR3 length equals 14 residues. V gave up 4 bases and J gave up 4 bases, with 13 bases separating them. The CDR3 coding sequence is TGTGCCAGCAGTTCCTGGGAGAGGGGAGAGACCCAGTACTTC. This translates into CASSSWERGETQYF.

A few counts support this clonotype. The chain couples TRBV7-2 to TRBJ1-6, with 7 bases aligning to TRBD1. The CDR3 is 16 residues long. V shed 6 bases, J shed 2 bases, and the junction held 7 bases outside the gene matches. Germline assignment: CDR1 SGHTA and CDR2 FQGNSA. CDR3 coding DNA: TGTGCCAGCAGTCCCCCAGGGGGTCCCTATAATTCACCCCTCCACTTT. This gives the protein CASSPPGGPYNSPLHF.

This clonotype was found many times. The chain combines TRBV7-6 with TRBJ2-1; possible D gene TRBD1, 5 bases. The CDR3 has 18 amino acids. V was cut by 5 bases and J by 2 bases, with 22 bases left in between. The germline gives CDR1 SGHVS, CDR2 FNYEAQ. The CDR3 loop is CASSPLSAGSGTYNEQFF. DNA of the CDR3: TGTGCCAGCAGCCCGTTGTCGGCAGGGTCGGGCACCTACAATGAGCAGTTCTTC.

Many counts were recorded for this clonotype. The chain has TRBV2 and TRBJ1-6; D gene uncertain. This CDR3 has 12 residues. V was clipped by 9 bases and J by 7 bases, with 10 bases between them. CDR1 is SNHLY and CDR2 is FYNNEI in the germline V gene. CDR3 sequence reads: CASRTPNSPLHF. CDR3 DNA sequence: TGTGCCAGTCGGACGCCAAATTCACCCCTCCACTTT.

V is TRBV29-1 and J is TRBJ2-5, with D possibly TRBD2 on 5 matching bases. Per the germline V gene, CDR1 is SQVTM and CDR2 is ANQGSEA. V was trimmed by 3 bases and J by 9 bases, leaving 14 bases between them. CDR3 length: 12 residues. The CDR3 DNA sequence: TGCAGCGTTGATATACAGCTCGGGGCCCAGTACTTC. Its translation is CSVDIQLGAQYF.

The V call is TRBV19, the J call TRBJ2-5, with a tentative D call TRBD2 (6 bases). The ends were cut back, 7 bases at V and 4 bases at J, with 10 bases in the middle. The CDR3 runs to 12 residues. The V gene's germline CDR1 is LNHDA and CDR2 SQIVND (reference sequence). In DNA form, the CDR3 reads TGTGCCAGTACCCCCGGGGGAGAGACCCAGTACTTC. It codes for CASTPGGETQYF.

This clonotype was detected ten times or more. DNA for the CDR3: TGTGCCAGCAGTTTTAGCGGGGGCTGGGAGACCCAGTACTTC. This gives the protein CASSFSGGWETQYF. V and J are TRBV27 and TRBJ2-5; TRBD2 aligns across 9 bases. The CDR3 contains 14 residues. V shed 3 bases, J shed 5 bases, and the junction held 4 bases outside the gene matches. Germline CDR1 and CDR2: MNHEY and SMNVEV (reference sequence).

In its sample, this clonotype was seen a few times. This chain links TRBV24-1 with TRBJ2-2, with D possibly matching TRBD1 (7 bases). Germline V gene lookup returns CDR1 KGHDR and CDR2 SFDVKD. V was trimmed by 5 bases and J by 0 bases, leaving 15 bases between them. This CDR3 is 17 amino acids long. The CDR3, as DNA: TGTGCCACCAGTGGCCTCAGGAGGGGGCCGAACACCGGGGAGCTGTTTTTT. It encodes CATSGLRRGPNTGELFF.

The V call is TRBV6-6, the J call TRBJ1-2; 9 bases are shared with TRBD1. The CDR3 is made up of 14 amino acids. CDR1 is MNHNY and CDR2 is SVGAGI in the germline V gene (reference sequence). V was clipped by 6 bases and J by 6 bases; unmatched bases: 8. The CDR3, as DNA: TGTGCCAGCAGCCCCCGACAGGGGGACAATGGCTACACCTTC. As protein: CASSPRQGDNGYTF.

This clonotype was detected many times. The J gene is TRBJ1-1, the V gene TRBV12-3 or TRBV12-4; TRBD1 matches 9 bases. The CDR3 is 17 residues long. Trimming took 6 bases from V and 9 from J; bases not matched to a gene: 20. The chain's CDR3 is CASSSKPGTGTSGQAFF. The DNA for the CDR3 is TGTGCCAGCAGCTCAAAGCCCGGGACAGGGACCTCGGGCCAAGCTTTCTTT.

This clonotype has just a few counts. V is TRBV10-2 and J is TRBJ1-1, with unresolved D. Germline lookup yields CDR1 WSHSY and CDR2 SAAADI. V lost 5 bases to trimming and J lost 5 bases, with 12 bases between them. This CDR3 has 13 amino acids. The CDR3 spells CASSIRVGTEAFF. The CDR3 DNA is TGCGCCAGCAGTATAAGGGTTGGGACTGAAGCTTTCTTT.

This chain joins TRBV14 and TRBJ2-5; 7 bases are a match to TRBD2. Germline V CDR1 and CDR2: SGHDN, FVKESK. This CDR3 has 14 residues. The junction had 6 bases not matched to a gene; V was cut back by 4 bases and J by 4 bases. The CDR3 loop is CASSLRLAAETQYF. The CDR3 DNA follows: TGTGCCAGCAGCCTTAGACTAGCTGCAGAGACCCAGTACTTC.

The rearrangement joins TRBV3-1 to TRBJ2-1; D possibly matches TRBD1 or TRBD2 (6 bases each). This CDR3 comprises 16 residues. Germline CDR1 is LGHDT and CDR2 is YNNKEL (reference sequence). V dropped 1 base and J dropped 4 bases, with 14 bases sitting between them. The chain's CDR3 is CASSQAEGGAYNEQFF. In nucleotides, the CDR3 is TGTGCCAGCAGCCAAGCCGAGGGGGGCGCTTACAATGAGCAGTTCTTC.

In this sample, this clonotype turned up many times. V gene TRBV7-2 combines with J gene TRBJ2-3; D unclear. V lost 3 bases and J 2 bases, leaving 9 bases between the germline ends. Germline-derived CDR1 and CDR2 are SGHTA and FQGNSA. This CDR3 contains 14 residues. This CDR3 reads CASSLGSATDTQYF. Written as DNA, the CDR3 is TGTGCCAGCAGCTTGGGCTCAGCCACAGATACGCAGTATTTT.

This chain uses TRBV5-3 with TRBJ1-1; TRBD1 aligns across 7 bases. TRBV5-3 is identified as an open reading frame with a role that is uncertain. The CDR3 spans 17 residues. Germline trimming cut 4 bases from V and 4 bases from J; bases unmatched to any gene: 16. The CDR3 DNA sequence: TGTGCCAGAAGCCTGCGACAGGGTCTCGTCTTGACCACTGAAGCTTTCTTT. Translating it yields CARSLRQGLVLTTEAFF.

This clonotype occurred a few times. The CDR3 bases are TGCAGCGTTGAAACCAGCTACGAGCAGTACTTC. Its translation: CSVETSYEQYF. The V call is TRBV29-1, the J call TRBJ2-7; D is unclear. This CDR3 has 11 amino acids. CDR1 is SQVTM and CDR2 is ANQGSEA in the germline V gene. V was trimmed by 2 bases and J by 3 bases, leaving 5 bases between them.

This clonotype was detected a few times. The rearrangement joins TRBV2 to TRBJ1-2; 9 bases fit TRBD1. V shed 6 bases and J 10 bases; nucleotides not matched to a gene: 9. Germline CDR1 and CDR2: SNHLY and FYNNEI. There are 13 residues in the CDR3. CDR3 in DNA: TGTGCCAGCAGAGCGACAGGGGGGCCAGACTACACCTTC. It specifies CASRATGGPDYTF.

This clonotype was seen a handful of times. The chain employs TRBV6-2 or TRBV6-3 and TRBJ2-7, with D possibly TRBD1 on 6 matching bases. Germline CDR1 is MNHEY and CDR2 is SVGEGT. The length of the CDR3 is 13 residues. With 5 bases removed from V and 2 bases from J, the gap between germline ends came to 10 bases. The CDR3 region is CASSPTGPYEQYF. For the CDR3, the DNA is TGTGCCAGCAGTCCGACAGGACCCTACGAGCAGTACTTC.